The rows below give T cell receptor beta chains drawn from one sample of a study of T cell repertoires in cytomegalovirus infection. TCRdb analysed the reads with MiXCR anew, one entry per CDR3 protein. This table holds 150,000 or so distinct CDR3 sequences, 5% to 6.5% found once. Sequencing input: PBMCs. The receptors derive from a human donor in good health (CMV status not recorded). Some clones in this sample may be carry-over from other donors' samples. Each CDR3 is given with its conserved first and last residue. The order of the fields is V gene, clone size, D gene, J gene, CDR3 length, CDR3 protein, CDR3 DNA. A D gene is named only where the DNA matches it firmly. The listing skips clone size in some rows; elsewhere it reads once, few, many or a size class.

TRBV19	few	-	TRBJ1-2	14	CASRPLQGNYGYTF	TGTGCCAGTAGGCCCTTACAGGGAAACTATGGCTACACCTTC
TRBV7-6	many	TRBD1	TRBJ1-1	15	CASSSRTGGYTEAFF	TGTGCCAGCAGCTCCCGGACAGGGGGGTACACTGAAGCTTTCTTT
TRBV7-2	many	TRBD2	TRBJ2-5	18	CASSRNPTWGGSGETQYF	TGTGCCAGCAGCCGTAACCCGACTTGGGGGGGTTCGGGAGAGACCCAGTACTTC
TRBV7-8	many	-	TRBJ1-1	13	CASSLKVNTEAFF	TGTGCCAGCAGCTTAAAGGTGAACACTGAAGCTTTCTTT
TRBV12-5	-	-	TRBJ2-6	14	CASGPPPRANVLTF	TGTGCTAGTGGTCCGCCGCCGCGGGCCAACGTCCTGACTTTC
TRBV29-1	few	-	TRBJ1-2	12	CSVERLNYGYTF	TGCAGCGTTGAGCGGCTTAACTATGGCTACACCTTC
TRBV20-1	many	-	TRBJ1-5	14	CSARDNQGNQPQHF	TGCAGTGCTAGAGATAACCAGGGCAATCAGCCCCAGCATTTT
TRBV10-3	many	-	TRBJ1-2	15	CAISERGSANYGYTF	TGTGCCATCAGTGAGCGGGGCAGCGCAAACTATGGCTACACCTTC
TRBV10-3	few	-	TRBJ1-1	14	CAISELVGNTEAFF	TGTGCCATCAGTGAGTTGGTGGGAAACACTGAAGCTTTCTTT
TRBV28	many	-	TRBJ2-1	15	CVSSPVIPSYNEQFF	TGTGTCAGCAGTCCGGTCATTCCCTCCTACAATGAGCAGTTCTTC
TRBV5-1	-	TRBD1	TRBJ1-2	16	CASSLRGQGNNYGYTF	TGCGCCAGCAGCTTGCGGGGACAGGGCAACAACTATGGCTACACCTTC
TRBV7-9	few	-	TRBJ2-7	14	CASSPSRGSYEQYF	TGTGCCAGCAGCCCAAGCAGAGGGTCCTACGAGCAGTACTTC
TRBV20-1	many	TRBD1	TRBJ2-7	13	CSATLTGGDEQYF	TGCAGTGCTACCCTGACAGGGGGCGACGAGCAGTACTTC
TRBV7-2	many	-	TRBJ1-2	15	CASSLAGPRSDGYTF	TGTGCCAGCAGCTTAGCGGGGCCCAGGTCTGATGGCTACACCTTC
TRBV7-8	-	TRBD2	TRBJ2-2	20	CASSIPTSGGPSSNTGELFF	TGTGCCAGCAGCATCCCCACTAGCGGGGGCCCCAGCTCGAACACCGGGGAGCTGTTTTTT
TRBV28	many	-	TRBJ2-3	17	CASSARRWVGGTDTQYF	TGTGCCAGCAGTGCCCGGAGGTGGGTGGGGGGCACAGATACGCAGTATTTT
TRBV12-3/TRBV12-4	many	-	TRBJ2-3	17	CASSLIEGPQSPDTQYF	TGTGCCAGCAGTTTAATCGAGGGGCCTCAATCCCCCGATACGCAGTATTTT
TRBV5-4	many	TRBD2	TRBJ2-1	16	CASSLEASGGYDEQFF	TGTGCCAGCAGCTTGGAAGCTAGCGGGGGCTATGATGAGCAGTTCTTC
TRBV19	many	TRBD2	TRBJ2-7	16	CASSIDSGGSSYEQYF	TGTGCCAGTAGTATAGACAGCGGGGGCTCCTCCTACGAGCAGTACTTC
TRBV29-1	few	-	TRBJ1-1	14	CSVGNQYGNTEAFF	TGCAGCGTTGGGAACCAATATGGGAACACTGAAGCTTTCTTT
TRBV4-1	few	-	TRBJ2-2	14	CASSQDRGPGELFF	TGCGCCAGCAGCCAGGATAGGGGTCCCGGGGAGCTGTTTTTT
TRBV20-1	-	TRBD1	TRBJ1-1	15	CSARARQGENTEAFF	TGCAGTGCTAGAGCCAGACAGGGGGAGAACACTGAAGCTTTCTTT
TRBV19	few	-	TRBJ2-7	13	CASRNTGTYEQYF	TGTGCCAGTAGGAATACAGGAACCTACGAGCAGTACTTC
TRBV12-3/TRBV12-4	many	-	TRBJ1-1	16	CASSASPGFMNTEAFF	TGTGCCAGCAGTGCAAGCCCAGGGTTTATGAACACTGAAGCTTTCTTT
TRBV15	many	TRBD1	TRBJ1-2	14	CATSRDTGDGYYTF	TGTGCCACCAGCAGAGATACAGGGGACGGATACTACACCTTC
TRBV7-2	many	TRBD2	TRBJ2-5	16	CASSHRISGVEETQYF	TGTGCCAGCAGCCACCGAATTAGCGGGGTCGAAGAGACCCAGTACTTC
TRBV28	few	TRBD2	TRBJ2-1	15	CASNLAGALPNEQFF	TGTGCCAGCAATTTAGCGGGGGCGCTGCCCAATGAGCAGTTCTTC
TRBV5-6	few	TRBD1	TRBJ2-1	15	CASSLDPDRLNEQFF	TGTGCCAGCAGCTTGGATCCGGACAGGTTAAATGAGCAGTTCTTC
TRBV10-3	many	TRBD1	TRBJ1-6	14	CAISSGQGGSPLHF	TGTGCCATCAGTTCGGGACAGGGGGGTTCACCCCTCCACTTT
TRBV29-1	many	-	TRBJ1-1	13	CSNLRGLNTEAFF	TGCAGCAACCTCAGGGGACTGAACACTGAAGCTTTCTTT
TRBV7-3	many	TRBD1	TRBJ2-1	14	CASSLGTGGYEQFF	TGTGCCAGCAGCTTAGGGACAGGGGGCTACGAGCAGTTCTTC
TRBV7-2	many	-	TRBJ2-3	18	CASGARVGGLTSTDTQYF	TGTGCCAGCGGGGCCCGTGTGGGGGGACTCACTAGCACAGATACGCAGTATTTT
TRBV11-3	many	-	TRBJ1-5	16	CASSFQYHRGNQPQHF	TGTGCCAGCAGCTTCCAATACCACAGGGGCAATCAGCCCCAGCATTTT
TRBV24-1	few	TRBD1	TRBJ2-1	12	CATFMRGQVAFF	TGTGCCACCTTCATGAGGGGGCAGGTGGCGTTCTTC
TRBV10-3	many	-	TRBJ1-3	15	CAISDTLNSGNTIYF	TGTGCCATCAGTGACACGTTAAACTCTGGAAACACCATATATTTT
TRBV28	many	-	TRBJ2-3	14	CASSPGDLTDTQYF	TGTGCCAGCAGTCCCGGGGACCTTACAGATACGCAGTATTTT
TRBV6-2/TRBV6-3	many	TRBD1	TRBJ2-1	15	CASSPRDRAFHEQFF	TGTGCCAGCAGTCCAAGGGACAGGGCGTTTCATGAGCAGTTCTTC
TRBV20-1	many	TRBD2	TRBJ2-3	15	CSARKSGGATDTQYF	TGCAGTGCTAGGAAAAGCGGGGGGGCGACAGATACGCAGTATTTT
TRBV19	many	TRBD1	TRBJ1-1	15	CASSIRGQGDTEAFF	TGTGCCAGTAGTATTAGAGGACAGGGGGACACTGAAGCTTTCTTT
TRBV5-4	-	-	TRBJ2-7	14	CASSFWGGPPEQYF	TGTGCCAGCAGCTTCTGGGGAGGCCCCCCCGAGCAGTACTTC
TRBV5-4	-	-	TRBJ2-1	16	CASSPGTKSSYNEQFF	TGTGCCAGCAGCCCCGGAACGAAAAGCTCCTACAATGAGCAGTTCTTC
TRBV11-2	many	-	TRBJ2-1	14	CASSSRTTYNEQFF	TGTGCCAGCAGCTCCCGGACCACCTACAATGAGCAGTTCTTC
TRBV12-3/TRBV12-4	few	-	TRBJ2-5	18	CASSRDRVPEQGGETQYF	TGTGCCAGCAGCCGGGACAGAGTACCTGAACAAGGAGGGGAAACCCAGTACTTC
TRBV6-2/TRBV6-3	few	-	TRBJ2-1	14	CAGTPRDSYNEQFF	TGTGCCGGCACCCCCCGGGACTCCTACAATGAGCAGTTCTTC
TRBV6-4	many	-	TRBJ1-5	15	CATEKTGDSNQPQHF	TGTGCCACGGAAAAGACAGGAGATAGCAATCAGCCCCAGCATTTT
TRBV25-1	many	-	TRBJ1-1	11	CGIVANTEAFF	TGTGGGATCGTCGCAAACACTGAAGCTTTCTTT
TRBV3-1	few	TRBD1	TRBJ1-1	14	CASSRQGGDTEAFF	TGTGCCAGCAGTCGACAGGGGGGAGACACTGAAGCTTTCTTT
TRBV28	many	TRBD2	TRBJ2-3	16	CASSLIRGGSTDTQYF	TGTGCCAGCAGTTTAATCCGCGGGGGGAGCACAGATACGCAGTATTTT
TRBV6-6	many	TRBD1	TRBJ2-7	15	CASNKRGQSSYEQYF	TGTGCCAGCAACAAGAGGGGGCAAAGCTCCTACGAGCAGTACTTC